This T cell receptor (beta chain) came from a study of cytomegalovirus exposure and HLA in healthy donors. Looking at the study overall: Prior work identified around 110 million unique TCR beta sequences in approximately 200 million T cells.

Germline V CDR1 and CDR2: SGHRS, YFSETQ. Trimming removed 7 bases from V and 0 bases from J, with 19 bases in between. The CDR3 runs to 16 residues. PCR was performed using 60 Vbeta and 13 Jbeta primers. Only in-frame clones appear in the TCRdb table, and some are missing; sequencing was by immunoSEQ multiplex PCR. This sample yields roughly 130,000 clones, of which 80% to 85% are seen a single time; 0.6% to 0.7% belongs to the top ten. The V call is TRBV5-1, the J call TRBJ1-2, with D maybe TRBD1 (5 bases). The clonotype originates from a man aged 18 to 35 in good health and CMV-seronegative. The sequencing sample was made of PBMCs. CDR3 in amino acids: CASALRRDLTNYGYTF. CDR3 nucleotides: TGCGCCAGCGCCTTGAGGCGGGACCTTACTAACTATGGCTACACCTTC.